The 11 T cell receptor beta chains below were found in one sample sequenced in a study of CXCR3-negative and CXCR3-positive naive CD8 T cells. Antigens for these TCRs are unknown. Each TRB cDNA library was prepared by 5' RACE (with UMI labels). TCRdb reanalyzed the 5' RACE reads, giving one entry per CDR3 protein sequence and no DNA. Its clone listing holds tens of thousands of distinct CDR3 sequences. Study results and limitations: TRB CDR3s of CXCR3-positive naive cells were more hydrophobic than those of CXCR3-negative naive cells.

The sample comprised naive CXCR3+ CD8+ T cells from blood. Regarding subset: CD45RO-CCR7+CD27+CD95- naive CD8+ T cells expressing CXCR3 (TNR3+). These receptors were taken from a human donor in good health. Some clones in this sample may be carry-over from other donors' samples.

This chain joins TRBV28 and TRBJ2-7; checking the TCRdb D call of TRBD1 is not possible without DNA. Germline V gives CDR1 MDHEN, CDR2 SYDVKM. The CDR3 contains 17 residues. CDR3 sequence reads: CASSLYGILEWDHEQYF.

Here the CDR3 reads CASRGRGRTEAFF. V usage is TRBV3-1 and J usage is TRBJ1-1; absent DNA, TCRdb's TRBD1 call cannot be checked. The germline CDR1 and CDR2 sequences are LGHDT and YNNKEL (reference sequence). The CDR3 runs 13 residues.

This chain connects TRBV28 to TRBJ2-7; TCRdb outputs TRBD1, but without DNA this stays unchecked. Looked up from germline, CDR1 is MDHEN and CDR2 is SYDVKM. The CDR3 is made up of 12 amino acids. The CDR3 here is CASEGANNEQYF. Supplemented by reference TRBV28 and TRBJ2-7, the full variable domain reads DVKVTQSSRYLVKRTGEKVFLECVQDMDHENMFWYRQDPGLGLRLIYFSYDVKMKEKGDIPEGYSVSREKKERFSLILESASTNQTSMYLCASEGANNEQYFGPGTRLTVT.

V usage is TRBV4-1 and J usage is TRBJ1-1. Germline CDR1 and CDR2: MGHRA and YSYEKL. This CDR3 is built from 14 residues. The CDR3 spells CASSRVPADTEAFF.

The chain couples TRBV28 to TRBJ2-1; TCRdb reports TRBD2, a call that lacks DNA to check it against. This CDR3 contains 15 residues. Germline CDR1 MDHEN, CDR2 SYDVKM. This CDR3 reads CASSNIGELGDEQFF.

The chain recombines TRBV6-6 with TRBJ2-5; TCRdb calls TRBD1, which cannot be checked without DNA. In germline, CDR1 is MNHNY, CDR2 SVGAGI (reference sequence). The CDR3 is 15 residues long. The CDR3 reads CASSQGATYQETQYF.

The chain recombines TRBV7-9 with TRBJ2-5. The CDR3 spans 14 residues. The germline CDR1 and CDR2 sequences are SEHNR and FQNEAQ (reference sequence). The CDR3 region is CASSRSGAKETQYF.

CDR3 residues: CASSWTGGNQPQHF. This chain connects TRBV12-3 or TRBV12-4 to TRBJ1-5; TCRdb selects TRBD1, and the lack of DNA leaves this call unchecked. CDR3 length equals 14 residues.

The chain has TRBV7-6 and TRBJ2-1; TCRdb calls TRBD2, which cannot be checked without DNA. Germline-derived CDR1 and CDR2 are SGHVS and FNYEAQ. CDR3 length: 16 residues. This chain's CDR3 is CASRRGTSGGANEQFF.

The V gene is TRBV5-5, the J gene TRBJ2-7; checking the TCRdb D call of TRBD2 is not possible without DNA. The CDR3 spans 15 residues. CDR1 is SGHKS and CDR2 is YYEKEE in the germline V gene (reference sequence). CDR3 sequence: CARSSSGRALSEQYF.

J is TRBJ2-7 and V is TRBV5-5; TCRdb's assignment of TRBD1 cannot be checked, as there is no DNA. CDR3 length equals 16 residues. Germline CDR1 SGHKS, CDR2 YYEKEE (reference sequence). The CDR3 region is CASSLGGVGRVYEQYF.